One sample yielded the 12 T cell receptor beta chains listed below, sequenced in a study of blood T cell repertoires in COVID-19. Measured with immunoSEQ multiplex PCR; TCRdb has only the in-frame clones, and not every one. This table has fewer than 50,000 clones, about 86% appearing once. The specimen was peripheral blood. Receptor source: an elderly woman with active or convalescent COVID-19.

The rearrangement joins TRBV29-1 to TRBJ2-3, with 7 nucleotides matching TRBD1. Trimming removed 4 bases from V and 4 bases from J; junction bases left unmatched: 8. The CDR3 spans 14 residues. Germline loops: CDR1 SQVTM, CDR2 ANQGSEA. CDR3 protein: CSVVPGQRADTQYF. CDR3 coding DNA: TGCAGCGTTGTCCCGGGACAGCGAGCAGATACGCAGTATTTT.

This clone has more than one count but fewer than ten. CDR3 sequence: CASSQDRGSNYGYTF. DNA for the CDR3: TGCGCCAGCAGCCAGGACAGGGGGTCTAACTATGGCTACACCTTC. The chain uses TRBV5-1 and TRBJ1-2; 10 bases align to TRBD1. With 4 bases clipped from V and 0 bases from J, the junction kept 3 bases outside the gene matches. Germline CDR1 is SGHRS and CDR2 is YFSETQ. The CDR3 is 15 residues long.

For the CDR3, the DNA is TGTGCCAGCAGCCAACGTGGACTAGCGGGAGGGGGCGTAGATACGCAGTATTTT. Its protein product is CASSQRGLAGGGVDTQYF. The chain has TRBV7-9 and TRBJ2-3, with 15 nucleotides matching TRBD2. This CDR3 has 18 amino acids. The J segment lost 5 bases and the V segment lost 5 bases, leaving 11 bases of the junction unmatched. Germline V gives CDR1 SEHNR, CDR2 FQNEAQ (reference sequence).

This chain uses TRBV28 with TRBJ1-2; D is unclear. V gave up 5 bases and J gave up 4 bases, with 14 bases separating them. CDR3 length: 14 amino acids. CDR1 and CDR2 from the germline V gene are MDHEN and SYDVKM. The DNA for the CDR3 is TGTGCCAGCAGTCTAGAAGGTCCTTTCTATGGCTACACCTTC. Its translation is CASSLEGPFYGYTF.

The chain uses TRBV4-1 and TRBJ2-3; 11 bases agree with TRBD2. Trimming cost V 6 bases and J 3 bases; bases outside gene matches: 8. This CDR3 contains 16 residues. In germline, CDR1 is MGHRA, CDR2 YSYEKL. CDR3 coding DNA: TGCGCCAGCAGGTCCACTAGCGGGAGTCGGACAGATACGCAGTATTTT. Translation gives CASRSTSGSRTDTQYF.

This chain's CDR3 is CASSYGVTSGIRETQYF. In DNA form, the CDR3 reads TGTGCCAGCAGTTACGGGGTGACTAGCGGTATCAGAGAGACCCAGTACTTC. The J gene is TRBJ2-5, the V gene TRBV6-2 or TRBV6-3, with 9 bases that match TRBD2. Trimming took 2 bases from V and 4 from J; bases not matched to a gene: 11. The CDR3 extends over 17 amino acids. Germline CDR1 MNHEY, CDR2 SVGEGT.

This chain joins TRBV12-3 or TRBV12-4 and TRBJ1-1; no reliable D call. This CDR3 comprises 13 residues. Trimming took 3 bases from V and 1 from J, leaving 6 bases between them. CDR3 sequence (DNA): TGTGCCAGCAGTTTTGAACAGAACACTGAAGCTTTCTTT. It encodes CASSFEQNTEAFF.

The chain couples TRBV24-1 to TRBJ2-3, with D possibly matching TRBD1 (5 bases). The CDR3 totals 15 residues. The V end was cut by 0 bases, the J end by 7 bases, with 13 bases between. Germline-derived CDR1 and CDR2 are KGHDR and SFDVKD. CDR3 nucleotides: TGTGCCACCAGTGATTTGTCAGGGTCCTTGTATACGCAGTATTTT. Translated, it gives CATSDLSGSLYTQYF.

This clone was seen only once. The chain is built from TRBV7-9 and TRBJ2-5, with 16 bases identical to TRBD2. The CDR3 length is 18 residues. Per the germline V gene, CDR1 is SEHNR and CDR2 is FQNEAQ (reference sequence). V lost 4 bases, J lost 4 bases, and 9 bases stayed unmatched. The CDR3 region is CASSSTGLAGGLGETQYF. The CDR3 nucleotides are TGTGCCAGCAGCTCAACGGGACTAGCGGGAGGGTTGGGAGAGACCCAGTACTTC.

This CDR3 is CASSEEGQGAYEQYF. Written as DNA, the CDR3 is TGTGCCAGCAGTGAGGAGGGGCAAGGGGCCTACGAGCAGTACTTC. The V and J genes are TRBV2 and TRBJ2-7; TRBD2 might be the D (6 bases). Germline assignment: CDR1 SNHLY and CDR2 FYNNEI. The CDR3 sequence is 15 residues long. V was cut by 3 bases and J by 2 bases, with 14 bases left in between.

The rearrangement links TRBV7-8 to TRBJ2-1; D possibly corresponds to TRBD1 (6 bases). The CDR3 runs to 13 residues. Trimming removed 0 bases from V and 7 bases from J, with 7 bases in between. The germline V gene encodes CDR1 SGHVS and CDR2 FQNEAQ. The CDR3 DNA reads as TGTGCCAGCAGCTTAGCCACAGGGAATGAGCAGTTCTTC. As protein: CASSLATGNEQFF.

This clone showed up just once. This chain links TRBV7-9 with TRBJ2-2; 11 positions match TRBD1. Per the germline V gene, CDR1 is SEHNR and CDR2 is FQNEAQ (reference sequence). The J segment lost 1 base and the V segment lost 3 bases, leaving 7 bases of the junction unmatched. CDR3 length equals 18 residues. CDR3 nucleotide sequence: TGTGCCAGCAGCTTTACCGGGACAGGGGGTCAGAACACCGGGGAGCTGTTTTTT. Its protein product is CASSFTGTGGQNTGELFF.